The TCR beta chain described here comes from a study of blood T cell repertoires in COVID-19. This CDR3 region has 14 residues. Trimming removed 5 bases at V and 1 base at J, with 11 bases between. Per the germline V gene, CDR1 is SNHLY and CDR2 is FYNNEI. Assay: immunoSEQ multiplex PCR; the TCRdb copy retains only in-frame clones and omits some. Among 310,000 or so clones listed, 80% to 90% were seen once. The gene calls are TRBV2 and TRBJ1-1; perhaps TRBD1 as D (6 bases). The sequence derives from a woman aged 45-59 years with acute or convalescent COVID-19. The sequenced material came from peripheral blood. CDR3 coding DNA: TGTGCCAGCAGTATCAGGGGCGGGAACACTGAAGCTTTCTTT. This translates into CASSIRGGNTEAFF.